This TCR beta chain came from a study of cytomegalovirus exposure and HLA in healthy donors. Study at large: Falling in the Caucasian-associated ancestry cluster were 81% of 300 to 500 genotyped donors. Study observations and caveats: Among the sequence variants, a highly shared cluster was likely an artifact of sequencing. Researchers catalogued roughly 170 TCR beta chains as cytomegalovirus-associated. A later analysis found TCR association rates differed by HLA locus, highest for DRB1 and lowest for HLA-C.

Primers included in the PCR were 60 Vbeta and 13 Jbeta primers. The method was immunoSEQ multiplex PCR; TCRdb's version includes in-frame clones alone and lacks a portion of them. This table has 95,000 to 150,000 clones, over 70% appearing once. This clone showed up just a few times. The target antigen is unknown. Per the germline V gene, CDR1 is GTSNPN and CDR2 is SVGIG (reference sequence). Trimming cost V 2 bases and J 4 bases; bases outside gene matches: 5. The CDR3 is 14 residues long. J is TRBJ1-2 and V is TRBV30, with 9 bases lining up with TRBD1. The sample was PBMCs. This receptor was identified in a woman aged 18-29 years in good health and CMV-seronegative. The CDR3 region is CAWSPTGGGYGYTF. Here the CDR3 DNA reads TGTGCCTGGAGTCCTACAGGGGGCGGCTATGGCTACACCTTC.